This T cell receptor beta chain comes out of a study of control samples from healthy donors and cancer patients. The CDR3 consists of 16 residues. CDR1 ENHRY and CDR2 SYGVKD come from the germline V gene. The V and J ends lost 2 bases and 0 bases, in that order; junction bases with no gene match: 7. Only in-frame clones appear in the TCRdb table, and some are missing; sequencing was by immunoSEQ multiplex PCR. The top ten clones hold around 6.8% of a sample with about 410,000 clones, 90% of them seen once. The V call is TRBV10-3, the J call TRBJ2-7; TRBD1 aligns across 7 bases. The TCR comes from a man in his forties with head and neck cancer. Sequencing was carried out using PBMCs. CDR3 nucleotides: TGTGCCATCAGTGAGCCTTTGGGGACAGTCTCCTACGAGCAGTACTTC. Residues: CAISEPLGTVSYEQYF.